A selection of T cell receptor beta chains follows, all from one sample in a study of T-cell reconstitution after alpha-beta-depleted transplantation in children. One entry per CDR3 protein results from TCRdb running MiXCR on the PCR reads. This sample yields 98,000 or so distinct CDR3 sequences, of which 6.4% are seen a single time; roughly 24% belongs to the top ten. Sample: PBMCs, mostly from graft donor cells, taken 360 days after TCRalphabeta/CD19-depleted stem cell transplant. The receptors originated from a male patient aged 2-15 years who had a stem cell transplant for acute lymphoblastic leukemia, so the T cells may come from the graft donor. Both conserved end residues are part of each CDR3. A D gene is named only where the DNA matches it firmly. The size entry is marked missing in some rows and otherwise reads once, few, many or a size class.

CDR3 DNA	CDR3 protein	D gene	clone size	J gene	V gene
TGCGCCAGCAGCCAAGACCACAGGATCACCACTGAAGCTTTCTTT	CASSQDHRITTEAFF	NA	NA	TRBJ1-1	TRBV4-1
TGTGCCAGCAGCCAAAACGCCAGGGTTCGCTCCTACAATGAGCAGTTCTTC	CASSQNARVRSYNEQFF	NA	NA	TRBJ2-1	TRBV3-1
TGCGCCAGCAGTGGCTGGGGGAGGGATCGAGGATACGAGCAGTACTTC	CASSGWGRDRGYEQYF	TRBD2	NA	TRBJ2-7	TRBV10-2
TGTGCCAGCTCGGCAGGGGGCTCCGGCACTGAAGCTTTCTTT	CASSAGGSGTEAFF	TRBD1	many	TRBJ1-1	TRBV6-5
TGTGCCAGCAGCTCGCCGGGACAGGGGGTAGAAGAGCAGTTCTTC	CASSSPGQGVEEQFF	TRBD1	few	TRBJ2-1	TRBV7-9
TGTGCCAGCGGTGGGGGGGGGCGAGCGGCTTTCTTT	CASGGGGRAAFF	NA	NA	TRBJ1-1	TRBV5-6
TGTGCCAGCAGCTTGGCGGGGGAGGGTGAAGCTTTCTTT	CASSLAGEGEAFF	NA	many	TRBJ1-1	TRBV5-6
TGTGCCACCAGTGCTAACCGGGACTCCTTCGCCACAGATACGCAGTATTTT	CATSANRDSFATDTQYF	NA	NA	TRBJ2-3	TRBV24-1
TGTGCCAGCAGCTCGGGCTCCTACGAGCAGTACTTC	CASSSGSYEQYF	NA	many	TRBJ2-7	TRBV28
TGTGCCAGTGCCCCCCGGACAGCCCAGCCCCAGCATTTT	CASAPRTAQPQHF	NA	NA	TRBJ1-5	TRBV6-8
TGCAGTGCTAGCCGGCCCCCGGCCAGTACGCAGTATTTT	CSASRPPASTQYF	NA	once	TRBJ2-3	TRBV20-1
TGCGCCAGCAGCTTGGTGCCAGGGGGCCCCTACGAGCAGTACTTC	CASSLVPGGPYEQYF	TRBD1	few	TRBJ2-7	TRBV5-1
TGTGCCAGCAGCCCCGGGACTTCTTGGGGAGAGACCCAGTACTTC	CASSPGTSWGETQYF	NA	many	TRBJ2-5	TRBV3-1
TGTGCCAGCAGCCTGGGACAGGGCTTTCAGCCCCAGCATTTT	CASSLGQGFQPQHF	TRBD1	few	TRBJ1-5	TRBV6-1
TGCGCCAGCAGCCAAGAAGGGGGACCGAATCAGCCCCAGCATTTT	CASSQEGGPNQPQHF	NA	many	TRBJ1-5	TRBV4-3
TGCAGTGCCCGGATACGGGGAGGCACTGAAGCTTTCTTT	CSARIRGGTEAFF	NA	many	TRBJ1-1	TRBV20-1
TGCAGCGTTGAAGATTTGGAGTCCTACGAGCAGTACTTC	CSVEDLESYEQYF	NA	many	TRBJ2-7	TRBV29-1
TGTGCCAGCAGCCAACCCCCCACCGGGACAGCAACAGATACGCAGTATTTT	CASSQPPTGTATDTQYF	TRBD1	many	TRBJ2-3	TRBV4-2
TGTGCCAGCAGCCTTGACTTCACAGATACGCAGTATTTT	CASSLDFTDTQYF	NA	many	TRBJ2-3	TRBV11-2
TGTGCCAGCAGCGTAGAATCGGGGGCTAGCACAGATACGCAGTATTTT	CASSVESGASTDTQYF	NA	few	TRBJ2-3	TRBV9
TGTGCCAGCAGTCCCGGGACAGGGGGAAACATTCAGTACTTC	CASSPGTGGNIQYF	TRBD1	NA	TRBJ2-4	TRBV6-2/TRBV6-3
TGCGCCAGCAGCCTAGGGGACTGGTACAATGAGCAGTTCTTC	CASSLGDWYNEQFF	NA	many	TRBJ2-1	TRBV4-3
TGTGCCAGCAGCCAGGAGCGGGGGCCCTACGAGCAGTACTTC	CASSQERGPYEQYF	TRBD2	many	TRBJ2-7	TRBV3-1
TGTGCCAGCAGCTTAGAGTGGCCGCAAGGCTACACCTTC	CASSLEWPQGYTF	NA	many	TRBJ1-2	TRBV7-8
TGTGCCAGCAGTGACACGGAGACCCAGTACTTC	CASSDTETQYF	NA	NA	TRBJ2-5	TRBV25-1
TGTGCCAGCAGCGTAAGGCGGCAGGGAGGTAACTATGGCTACACCTTC	CASSVRRQGGNYGYTF	NA	few	TRBJ1-2	TRBV9
TGTGCCAGCAGTCTTCTAGCGGGGGGGACCACAGATACGCAGTATTTT	CASSLLAGGTTDTQYF	TRBD2	NA	TRBJ2-3	TRBV12-3/TRBV12-4
TGTGCCACCAGCAGAGATCGAGGGGGCACAGATACGCAGTATTTT	CATSRDRGGTDTQYF	NA	many	TRBJ2-3	TRBV15
TGTGCCAGCAGTGGCGGACTAGCGGCCCACAATGAGCAGTTCTTC	CASSGGLAAHNEQFF	TRBD2	few	TRBJ2-1	TRBV9
TGTGCCAGCAGTTTTGACCCGGGCCGAGAAAAACTGTTTTTT	CASSFDPGREKLFF	NA	NA	TRBJ1-4	TRBV12-3/TRBV12-4
TGCAGCGTTGAAGATCGTCGCAGGGAAGGCTACACCTTC	CSVEDRRREGYTF	NA	many	TRBJ1-2	TRBV29-1
TGTGCCAGCAGCTTACAACCAGCGGGCTCCTACAATGAGCAGTTCTTC	CASSLQPAGSYNEQFF	NA	many	TRBJ2-1	TRBV7-3
TGTGCCATCAGTGCAGGGTCTAACTATGGCTACACCTTC	CAISAGSNYGYTF	NA	few	TRBJ1-2	TRBV10-3
TGTGCCAGTTTAGCAAGGGACGGTCAAGAGACCCAGTACTTC	CASLARDGQETQYF	NA	many	TRBJ2-5	TRBV28
TGCAGTGCGGGTTGGACAGGGTACGAGCAGTACTTC	CSAGWTGYEQYF	TRBD1	many	TRBJ2-7	TRBV20-1
TGTGCCAGCAGCTTAGAGTGGGAGGCGCCCGAGGGGGAGCAGTACTTC	CASSLEWEAPEGEQYF	NA	few	TRBJ2-7	TRBV7-6
TGCAGCGTGTGCGGAGGGGGGGCCACTGAAGCTTTCTTT	CSVCGGGATEAFF	NA	NA	TRBJ1-1	TRBV29-1
TGTGCCAGCGGTTTATCGCCCTACGAGCAGTACTTC	CASGLSPYEQYF	NA	NA	TRBJ2-7	TRBV27
TGCAGCGTTTCCGGGACAGAAACGCGCGGCTATGGCTACACCTTC	CSVSGTETRGYGYTF	TRBD1	many	TRBJ1-2	TRBV29-1